Presented here are 2 T cell receptor beta chains from one specimen sequenced in a study of T-cell memory formation after mild COVID-19. TCRdb passed the 5' RACE reads through MiXCR, listing each CDR3 protein once. Here the sample spans 250,000 to 300,000 distinct CDR3 sequences, 15% to 20% being singletons. Sequenced input: PBMCs or a T cell subset sorted from them (not recorded which). The receptors derive from a man aged 18 to 30 who had mild COVID-19 (a few samples of this study predate the infection). Cell type and time point are not known.

The J gene is TRBJ1-5, the V gene TRBV7-2; D is ambiguous. V was pared by 1 base and J by 10 bases, with 8 bases between. Germline V lookup: CDR1 SGHTA, CDR2 FQGNSA. CDR3 length: 12 amino acids. The CDR3 DNA reads TGTGCCAGCAGCTTAGGAATGGCCCCCCAGCATTTT. Its translation is CASSLGMAPQHF.

V gene TRBV12-3 or TRBV12-4 combines with J gene TRBJ2-7, with D tentatively TRBD1 (7 bases). The CDR3 loop spans 13 amino acids. With 5 bases removed from V and 6 bases from J, the gap between germline ends came to 14 bases. DNA for the CDR3: TGTGCCAGCAGTCTAGACAGGGAGGTCGAGCAGTACTTC. As protein: CASSLDREVEQYF.